This TCR beta chain was found in a study of blood T cells in healthy people across ages. The study isolated at least 6 million PBMCs from each sample. Comment on this clonotype: Its target is unknown.

Study-level points and caveats: When one million T cells were used, diversity estimates were thought to be underestimates.

A J-beta primer mix and a sample-barcoded 5' primer were used in a second PCR of about 7 to 11 cycles. MiXCR, run by TCRdb on the 5' RACE reads, gives a single entry per CDR3 protein. Found here are fewer than 900,000 distinct CDR3 sequences, roughly 44% of them singletons; the top ten hold about 20%. The CDR3 contains 15 residues. Germline V gene lookup returns CDR1 SGHTA and CDR2 FQGNSA. The TCR originated in a woman aged 60-75 years in good health. The genes are TRBV7-2 and TRBJ2-5, with 8 bases aligning to TRBD1. TRBJ2-7 explains the end of the DNA better; the J call may be wrong. The sample comprised blood. CDR3 region: CASSCERQGFYEQYF. For the CDR3, the DNA is TGTGCCAGCAGCTGCGAGCGACAGGGGTTCTACGAGCAGTACTTC.